This TCR beta chain was obtained from a study of response to subunit inactivated influenza vaccine (dated by TCRdb to about 2018). Background on the whole study: To follow how T cells responded to a trivalent subunit inactivated influenza vaccine, the researchers relied on deep quantitative profiling of the T cell receptor repertoire. Study-level results and caveats: The authors suggested that each seasonal influenza vaccination may recruit only a limited number of new T cells.

The library was built by means of RT-PCR. Instrument on record: Illumina HiSeq 2500. TCRdb trimmed public reads at Q25 via fastp, called clones via MiXCR and kept in-frame beta chains. Identical CDR3 proteins give one entry, which carries the most common genes and DNA. This sample holds approximately 480,000 distinct CDR3 sequences; 11% were observed only once. Approximately 12% of the sample rests with the top ten. Turning to this clonotype: Its antigen has not been determined. No much larger clone exists at a distance of one base, and base qualities are not known.

The meaning of the sample's time point label: approximately 45 days after influenza vaccine administration. The sequence came from a man in his fifties or sixties who received an inactivated influenza vaccine. Donor details come from another sample of the same person, matched by shared clones. Sequencing was performed on PBMCs from blood, taken 40 to 50 days after vaccination.

The encoded CDR3 is CASSRGGDRRTDTQYF. The nucleotides read TGTGCCAGCAGCCGAGGAGGGGACCGACGCACAGATACGCAGTATTTT. The chain uses TRBV7-6 and TRBJ2-3, with a weak D call of TRBD2 (6 bases match). Taken from the germline V gene, the CDR1 and CDR2 loops are SGHVS and FNYEAQ. V was cut back by 5 bases and J by 1 base, leaving a gap of 16 bases between them. Reading from cysteine to phenylalanine, the CDR3 counts 16 amino acids. Of the read, only the CDR3 DNA is kept; its 48 bases are in frame from base 1.